These 24 T cell receptor beta chains came from one sample sequenced in a study of blood T cell repertoires in COVID-19. The assay was immunoSEQ multiplex PCR, and TCRdb's table has in-frame clones only and misses some. The repertoire holds roughly 150,000 clones, with roughly 85% as singletons. The sample consisted of PBMCs or T cells enriched from blood (not recorded which). The receptors come from a woman between 70 and 85 years old in a cohort exposed to, infected with or recovered from COVID-19 (not recorded which).

The genes are TRBV19 and TRBJ1-2; TRBD1 matches 7 bases. Germline loops: CDR1 LNHDA, CDR2 SQIVND (reference sequence). The CDR3 is made up of 13 amino acids. The V and J ends lost 6 bases and 7 bases, in that order; junction bases with no gene match: 8. Here the CDR3 DNA reads TGTGCCAGTAGCCTACGACAGGGAGGTGGCTACACCTTC. Translating it yields CASSLRQGGGYTF. The full variable domain, with the rest looked up from reference TRBV19 and TRBJ1-2, is DGGITQSPKYLFRKEGQNVTLSCEQNLNHDAMYWYRQDPGQGLRLIYYSQIVNDFQKGDIAEGYSVSREKKESFPLTVTSAQKNPTAFYLCASSLRQGGGYTFGSGTRLTVV.

The chain's CDR3 is CASSVESGRSNEKLFF. The CDR3 DNA follows: TGTGCCAGCAGCGTAGAGTCAGGGCGCAGTAATGAAAAACTGTTTTTT. The chain is built from TRBV9 and TRBJ1-4; D possibly corresponds to TRBD1 (5 bases). V was shortened by 0 bases and J by 4 bases, with 13 bases between the two germline ends. The CDR3 consists of 16 residues. Germline V gene data show CDR1 as SGDLS and CDR2 as YYNGEE. The variable domain in full, completed from reference TRBV9 and TRBJ1-4, reads DSGVTQTPKHLITATGQRVTLRCSPRSGDLSVYWYQQSLDQGLQFLIQYYNGEERAKGNILERFSAQQFPDLHSELNLSSLELGDSALYFCASSVESGRSNEKLFFGSGTQLSVL.

As for this clone: At one boundary the junction diverges from the germline segment, which might be a read error. The V gene is TRBV11-2, the J gene TRBJ1-2, with TRBD1 matching over 8 bases. Germline-derived CDR1 and CDR2 are SGHAT and FQNNGV. The CDR3 sequence is 13 residues long. The CDR3 is CASSLESRTGTGF. In DNA, the CDR3 is TGTGCCAGCAGCTTAGAATCGCGAACCGGGACAGGCTTC.

V and J are TRBV3-1 (or the pseudogene TRBV3-2) and TRBJ2-2; the D gene is possibly TRBD1 (5 bases). Germline values: CDR1 LGHDT, CDR2 YNNKEL (reference sequence). CDR3 size: 12 residues. V was clipped by 2 bases and J by 11 bases, with 9 bases between them. CDR3 in DNA: TGTGCCAGCAGCCAACAGGGTCTCGAGCTGTTTTTT. This encodes CASSQQGLELFF.

The V and J genes are TRBV5-1 and TRBJ2-7; 8 bases are a match to TRBD1. This CDR3 has 15 amino acids. V dropped 5 bases and J dropped 2; count of bases not matched to a gene: 9. Germline loops: CDR1 SGHRS, CDR2 YFSETQ. The CDR3 sequence: CASRPLTGAAYEQYF. CDR3 coding DNA: TGCGCCAGCAGACCCCTGACAGGGGCTGCCTACGAGCAGTACTTC.

This clone was counted only a few times. The chain carries TRBV5-4 and TRBJ2-7; D is perhaps TRBD2 (5 bases). V was trimmed by 0 bases and J by 0 bases, leaving 13 bases between them. The CDR3 runs to 16 residues. Germline V gene data show CDR1 as SGHNT and CDR2 as YYREEE (reference sequence). CDR3 loop: CASSLDGGSLSYEQYF. DNA for the CDR3: TGTGCCAGCAGCTTGGACGGAGGCTCCCTCTCCTACGAGCAGTACTTC.

The V and J genes are TRBV10-3 and TRBJ1-2, with D perhaps TRBD1 (5 bases). V was shortened by 6 bases and J by 2 bases, with 16 bases between the two germline ends. CDR3 length: 15 residues. Per germline, CDR1 ENHRY and CDR2 SYGVKD. The chain's CDR3 is CAISPGLPRNYGYTF. The CDR3 bases are TGTGCCATCAGCCCGGGACTCCCGCGGAACTATGGCTACACCTTC.

The chain recombines TRBV12-3 or TRBV12-4 with TRBJ1-1, with unresolved D. V lost 6 bases and J lost 1, with 9 bases in between. There are 13 residues in the CDR3. The CDR3 sequence is CASRPTGNTEAFF. The CDR3 DNA sequence: TGTGCCAGCAGACCAACTGGGAACACTGAAGCTTTCTTT.

The chain links TRBV2 to TRBJ1-2, with 7 bases aligning to TRBD1. CDR3 length equals 14 residues. Unmatched junction bases numbered 11, after V lost 6 bases and J lost 7 bases. Germline CDR1 is SNHLY and CDR2 is FYNNEI. CDR3 amino acids: CASSGDRASLGYTF. In DNA form, the CDR3 reads TGTGCCAGCAGCGGTGACAGGGCCTCCCTTGGCTACACCTTC.

This rearrangement joins TRBV24-1 to TRBJ2-3, with a tentative D call TRBD2 (6 bases). V was trimmed by 5 bases and J by 6 bases, leaving 17 bases between them. CDR3 length: 15 residues. Germline V gene sequence: CDR1 KGHDR, CDR2 SFDVKD. This chain's CDR3 is CATSGDRRGSDTQYF. Written as DNA, the CDR3 is TGTGCCACCAGTGGAGACAGACGGGGGTCCGATACGCAGTATTTT.

The J gene is TRBJ1-5, the V gene TRBV9; no definite D call. Germline V lookup: CDR1 SGDLS, CDR2 YYNGEE. The CDR3 is 13 residues long. Trimming removed 4 bases at V and 3 bases at J, with 8 bases between. CDR3 DNA: TGTGCCAGCAGCAGTGGCAACAATCAGCCCCAGCATTTT. Its protein is CASSSGNNQPQHF.

The CDR3 sequence is CASSPPSGYNEQFF. The CDR3 DNA follows: TGTGCCAGCTCACCACCGTCAGGCTACAATGAGCAGTTCTTC. This chain joins TRBV18 and TRBJ2-1; D remains unclear. Looked up from germline, CDR1 is KGHSH and CDR2 is LQKENI. Trimming removed 0 bases at V and 3 bases at J, with 6 bases between. This CDR3 is built from 14 residues.

This chain connects TRBV28 to TRBJ1-1, with 9 bases identical to TRBD1. J lost 2 bases, V lost 6 bases, and 7 bases had no gene match. CDR3 size: 15 residues. Per the germline V gene, CDR1 is MDHEN and CDR2 is SYDVKM. The CDR3 DNA is TGTGCCAGCAGCTCGGGGACAGGGCTAAACACTGAAGCTTTCTTT. The encoded protein is CASSSGTGLNTEAFF.

This rearrangement joins TRBV10-3 to TRBJ2-7; 11 bases are shared with TRBD1. Germline-derived CDR1 and CDR2 are ENHRY and SYGVKD. This CDR3 is built from 14 residues. The junction had 3 bases not matched to a gene; V was cut back by 5 bases and J by 3 bases. CDR3 DNA: TGTGCCATCAGTTCCGGGACAGGGGGCTACGAGCAGTACTTC. Translation: CAISSGTGGYEQYF.

The chain recombines TRBV19 with TRBJ2-5, with D maybe TRBD2 (5 bases). This CDR3 region has 15 residues. V was trimmed by 5 bases and J by 5 bases, leaving 18 bases between them. Germline loops: CDR1 LNHDA, CDR2 SQIVND (reference sequence). CDR3 coding DNA: TGTGCCAGTAGTCCACGGCAAACTAGTGTTGAGACCCAGTACTTC. Translating gives CASSPRQTSVETQYF.

The chain is built from TRBV15 and TRBJ1-2; a weak D match, TRBD1 (5 bases). Germline V gene sequence: CDR1 LNHNV, CDR2 YYDKDF (reference sequence). Deletions cut 0 bases from V and 2 bases from J, with 10 bases between. The CDR3 has 15 residues. The CDR3 nucleotides are TGTGCCACCAGCAGAGACAGGGCCGGGAACTATGGCTACACCTTC. It specifies CATSRDRAGNYGYTF.

The chain couples TRBV2 to TRBJ1-1; the D is unclear. V shed 8 bases and J shed 0 bases, with 10 bases lying between them. CDR1 is SNHLY and CDR2 is FYNNEI in the germline V gene. This CDR3 has 13 residues. The CDR3 spells CASAGGVNTEAFF. The DNA of the CDR3 is TGTGCCAGCGCCGGTGGAGTGAACACTGAAGCTTTCTTT.

The V call is TRBV3-1 (or the pseudogene TRBV3-2), the J call TRBJ1-2, with D possibly TRBD1 on 5 matching bases. V lost 2 bases to trimming and J lost 0 bases, with 7 bases between them. From germline, CDR1 is LGHDT and CDR2 YNNKEL (reference sequence). This CDR3 contains 14 residues. The CDR3 sequence: CASSQRGTNYGYTF. The CDR3 DNA sequence: TGTGCCAGCAGCCAACGGGGGACTAACTATGGCTACACCTTC.

This rearrangement joins TRBV6-5 to TRBJ1-6, with TRBD1 matching over 7 bases. Germline V gene lookup returns CDR1 MNHEY and CDR2 SVGAGI. The trim removed 9 bases at V and 7 bases at J, leaving 9 bases unmatched. The CDR3 sequence is 14 residues long. For the CDR3, the DNA is TGTGCCAGTACACCGGGACAGATAAATTCACCCCTCCACTTT. Residues: CASTPGQINSPLHF.

The V call is TRBV7-3, the J call TRBJ2-5; weak D call: TRBD1 (5 bases). In germline, CDR1 is SGHTA, CDR2 FQGTGA. Trimming took off 2 bases at V and 1 base at J, with 11 bases between the two ends. CDR3 length: 15 residues. CDR3 amino acids: CASSLYQGPQETQYF. CDR3 bases: TGTGCCAGCAGCTTATATCAGGGCCCCCAAGAGACCCAGTACTTC.

This clone was picked up a small number of times. The rearrangement uses TRBV9 and TRBJ2-1, with a weak D call TRBD2 (7 bases). The ends were cut back, 0 bases at V and 7 bases at J, with 14 bases in the middle. CDR1 SGDLS and CDR2 YYNGEE come from the germline V gene. The CDR3 is 15 amino acids. The CDR3 sequence: CASSVAGGARNEQFF. The CDR3 DNA reads TGTGCCAGCAGCGTAGCGGGGGGCGCAAGGAATGAGCAGTTCTTC.

The chain carries TRBV5-4 and TRBJ2-7; tentative D call: TRBD1 (6 bases). This CDR3 spans 16 amino acids. Trimming cost V 0 bases and J 1 base, with 14 bases left between them. Germline lookup yields CDR1 SGHNT and CDR2 YYREEE (reference sequence). The CDR3 here is CASSLGGQTSSYEQYF. The CDR3 region has the DNA TGTGCCAGCAGCTTGGGCGGACAGACGAGTTCCTACGAGCAGTACTTC.

The rearrangement links TRBV11-3 to TRBJ2-7, with 12 bases matching TRBD1. Trimming cost V 1 base and J 6 bases; bases outside gene matches: 10. Germline V gene sequence: CDR1 SGHNT, CDR2 YENEEA. This CDR3 has 17 residues. This chain's CDR3 is CASSLVGDRGRRAEQYF. In DNA, the CDR3 is TGTGCCAGCAGCTTAGTCGGGGACAGGGGGCGAAGGGCCGAGCAGTACTTC.

This clone occurred many times. The J gene is TRBJ1-4, the V gene TRBV7-8, with TRBD1 matching 7 bases. CDR3 length: 15 amino acids. Germline CDR1 and CDR2: SGHVS and FQNEAQ. The junction had 5 bases not matched to a gene; V was cut back by 4 bases and J by 3 bases. The CDR3 nucleotides read TGTGCCAGCAGCTCGAGGGGGCTCGCTAATGAAAAACTGTTTTTT. Encoded protein: CASSSRGLANEKLFF.